These T cell receptor beta chains were read from a single sample in a study of blood T cell repertoires in COVID-19. Measured with immunoSEQ multiplex PCR; TCRdb has only the in-frame clones, and not every one. The sample lists some 220,000 clones; 80% to 90% were seen once. Source material: PBMCs or T cells enriched from blood (not recorded which). The source of these receptors is a young woman in a cohort exposed to, infected with or recovered from COVID-19 (not recorded which). Both conserved end residues are part of each CDR3. A D gene is named only where the DNA matches it firmly. The size field is filled for only some rows; it gives once, few, many or a size class.

clone_size d_call j_call v_call cdr3_aa cdr3_nt
. . TRBJ1-2 TRBV19 CASSIDQVGVYGYTF TGTGCCAGTAGTATAGACCAGGTGGGAGTCTATGGCTACACCTTC
once . TRBJ2-3 TRBV4-1 CASSQDGAGPPADTQYF TGCGCCAGCAGCCAAGATGGGGCGGGGCCCCCCGCAGATACGCAGTATTTT
. . TRBJ1-5 TRBV3-1/TRBV3-2 CASSRGGADQPQHF TGTGCCAGCAGCCGGGGGGGGGCAGATCAGCCCCAGCATTTT
. . TRBJ1-1 TRBV5-6 CASSYLFTGMNTEAFF TGTGCCAGCAGCTATCTTTTTACAGGCATGAACACTGAAGCTTTCTTT
. . TRBJ1-2 TRBV29-1 CSVETGARDGYTF TGCAGCGTTGAAACGGGAGCCAGGGACGGGTACACCTTC
. . TRBJ2-2 TRBV24-1 CATSDLQGPGELFF TGTGCCACCAGTGATTTACAGGGTCCCGGGGAGCTGTTTTTT
. . TRBJ2-5 TRBV9 CASSVDHRRTPETQYF TGTGCCAGCAGCGTAGACCACCGACGGACACCAGAGACCCAGTACTTC
. . TRBJ2-1 TRBV19 CASSINISGEQFF TGTGCCAGTAGTATTAATATTTCAGGTGAGCAGTTCTTC
few TRBD2 TRBJ2-2 TRBV5-4 CASSLSLAATGELFF TGTGCCAGCAGCTTGTCGCTAGCGGCCACCGGGGAGCTGTTTTTT
. TRBD1 TRBJ2-7 TRBV5-1 CASSPQPQQQGAVYEQYF TGCGCCAGCAGCCCCCAACCCCAACAACAGGGGGCCGTCTACGAGCAGTACTTC
. . TRBJ1-5 TRBV4-1 CASSLQDSSNQPQHF TGCGCCAGCAGCCTACAGGACAGTAGCAATCAGCCCCAGCATTTT
. . TRBJ1-5 TRBV15 CATSREQGGGQPQHF TGTGCCACCAGCAGAGAACAGGGTGGGGGTCAGCCCCAGCATTTT
. . TRBJ1-5 TRBV30 CAWSGESNQPQHF TGTGCCTGGAGTGGGGAGAGCAATCAGCCCCAGCATTTT
. TRBD2 TRBJ2-1 TRBV7-6 CASSLTPGLAGGYNEQFF TGTGCCAGCAGCTTAACTCCGGGACTAGCGGGAGGGTACAATGAGCAGTTCTTC
. TRBD1 TRBJ1-2 TRBV14 CASSRQGAYYGYTF TGTGCCAGCAGCCGCCAGGGGGCATACTATGGCTACACCTTC
. . TRBJ2-1 TRBV11-3 CASSLTPIRVAYNEQFF TGTGCCAGCAGCTTAACTCCCATCCGAGTAGCCTACAATGAGCAGTTCTTC
. . TRBJ1-5 TRBV9 CASSVADSLLGPQHF TGTGCCAGCAGCGTAGCGGACAGTCTCCTTGGGCCCCAGCATTTT
. TRBD1 TRBJ1-6 TRBV5-4 CASSLGGTAANSPLHF TGTGCCAGCAGCTTAGGGGGGACAGCGGCTAATTCACCCCTCCACTTT